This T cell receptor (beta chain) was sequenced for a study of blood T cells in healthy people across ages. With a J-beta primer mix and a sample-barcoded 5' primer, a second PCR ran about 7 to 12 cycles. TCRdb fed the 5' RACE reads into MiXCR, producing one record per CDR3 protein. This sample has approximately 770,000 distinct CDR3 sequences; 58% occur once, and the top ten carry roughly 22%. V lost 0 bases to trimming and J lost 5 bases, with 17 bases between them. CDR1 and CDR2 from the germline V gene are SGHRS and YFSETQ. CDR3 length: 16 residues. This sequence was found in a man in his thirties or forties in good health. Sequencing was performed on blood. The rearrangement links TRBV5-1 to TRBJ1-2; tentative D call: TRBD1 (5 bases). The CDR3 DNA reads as TGCGCCAGCAGCTTGGACGGGCAGGGCACGGGGTATGGCTACACCTTC. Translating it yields CASSLDGQGTGYGYTF. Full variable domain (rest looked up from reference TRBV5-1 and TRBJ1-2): KAGVTQTPRYLIKTRGQQVTLSCSPISGHRSVSWYQQTPGQGLQFLFEYFSETQRNKGNFPGRFSGRQFSNSRSEMNVSTLELGDSALYLCASSLDGQGTGYGYTFGSGTRLTVV.